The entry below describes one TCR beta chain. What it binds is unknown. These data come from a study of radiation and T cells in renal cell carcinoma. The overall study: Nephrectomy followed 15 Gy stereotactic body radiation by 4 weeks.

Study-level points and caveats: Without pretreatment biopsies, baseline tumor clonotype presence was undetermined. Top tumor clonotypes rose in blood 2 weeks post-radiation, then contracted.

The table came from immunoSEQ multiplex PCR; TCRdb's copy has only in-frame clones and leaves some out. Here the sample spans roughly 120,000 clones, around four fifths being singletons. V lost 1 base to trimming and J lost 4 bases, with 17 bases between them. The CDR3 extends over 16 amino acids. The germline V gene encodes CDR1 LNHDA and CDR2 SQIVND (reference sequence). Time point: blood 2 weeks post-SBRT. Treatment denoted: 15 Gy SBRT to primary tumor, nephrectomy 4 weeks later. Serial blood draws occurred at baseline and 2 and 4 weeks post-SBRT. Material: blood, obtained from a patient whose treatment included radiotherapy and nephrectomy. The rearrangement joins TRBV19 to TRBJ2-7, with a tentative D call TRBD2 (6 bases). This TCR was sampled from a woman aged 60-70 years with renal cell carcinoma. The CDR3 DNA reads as TGTGCCAGTAGTATAGGTTTCGGGGGAGGATCGTACGAGCAGTACTTC. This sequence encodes CASSIGFGGGSYEQYF.